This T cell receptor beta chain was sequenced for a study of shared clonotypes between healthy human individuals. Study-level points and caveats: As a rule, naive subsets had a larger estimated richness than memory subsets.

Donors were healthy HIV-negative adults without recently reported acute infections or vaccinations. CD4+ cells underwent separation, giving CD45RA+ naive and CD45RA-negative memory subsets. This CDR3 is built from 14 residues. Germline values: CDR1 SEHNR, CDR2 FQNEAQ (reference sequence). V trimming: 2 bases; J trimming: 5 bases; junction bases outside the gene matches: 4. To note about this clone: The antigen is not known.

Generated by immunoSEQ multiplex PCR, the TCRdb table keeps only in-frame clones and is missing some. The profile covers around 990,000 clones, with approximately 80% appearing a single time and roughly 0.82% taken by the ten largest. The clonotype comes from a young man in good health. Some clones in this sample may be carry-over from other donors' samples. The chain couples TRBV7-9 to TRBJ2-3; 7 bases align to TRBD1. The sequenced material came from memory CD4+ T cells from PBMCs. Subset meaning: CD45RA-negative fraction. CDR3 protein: CASSLWTGGDTQYF. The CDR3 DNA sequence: TGTGCCAGCAGCTTATGGACAGGTGGAGATACGCAGTATTTT.